The clone carrying this T cell receptor (beta chain) has at least ten counts. Its specificity is not known. The read finishes 3 residues shy of the CDR3 end, and the germline J gene is used to complete it. The sample belongs to a study of T cell clonality in common variable immunodeficiency. General study points: Reportedly, TCR beta sequences from common variable immunodeficiency showed fewer deletions and N-nucleotide insertions. Links between repertoire features and CVID complications were heterogeneity-limited.

The germline gives CDR1 SGHVS, CDR2 FNYEAQ. The CDR3 has 15 amino acids. J was trimmed by 7 bases and V by 5 bases; bases with no gene match: 9. Control and CVID samples contributed equal amounts of genomic DNA. Clones were read by immunoSEQ multiplex PCR, and TCRdb kept only the in-frame ones, dropping some. The sample shows approximately 30,000 clones, no singletons; the ten largest hold approximately 4%. No CVID subject was ill or on immunomodulatory drugs when sampled. Each donor provided about 5 to 8 ml of heparinized whole blood. The receptor's source is a human donor with common variable immunodeficiency. What was sequenced was peripheral blood mononuclear cells. V gene TRBV7-6 combines with J gene TRBJ2-2; 8 bases align to TRBD1. This CDR3 reads CASSIRTGSGGELFF. CDR3 bases read: TGTGCCAGCAGCATACGGACAGGGTCGGGCGGGGAG.